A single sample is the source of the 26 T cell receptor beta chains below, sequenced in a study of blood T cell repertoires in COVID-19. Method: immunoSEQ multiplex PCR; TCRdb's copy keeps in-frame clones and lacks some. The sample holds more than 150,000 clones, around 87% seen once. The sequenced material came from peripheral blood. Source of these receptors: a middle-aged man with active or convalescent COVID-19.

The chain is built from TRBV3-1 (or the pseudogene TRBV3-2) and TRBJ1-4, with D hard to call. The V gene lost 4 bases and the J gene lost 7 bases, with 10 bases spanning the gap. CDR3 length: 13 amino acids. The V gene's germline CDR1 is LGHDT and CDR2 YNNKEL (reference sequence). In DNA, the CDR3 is TGTGCCAGCAGCCCGGCGGGAGGTGAAAAACTGTTTTTT. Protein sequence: CASSPAGGEKLFF.

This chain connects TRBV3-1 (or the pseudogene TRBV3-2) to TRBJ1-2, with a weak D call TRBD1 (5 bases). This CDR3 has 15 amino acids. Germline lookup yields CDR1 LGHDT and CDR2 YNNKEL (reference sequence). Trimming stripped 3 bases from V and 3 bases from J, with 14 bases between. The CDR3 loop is CASSQAPGTDYGYTF. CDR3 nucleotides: TGTGCCAGCAGCCAGGCGCCAGGGACTGACTATGGCTACACCTTC.

The CDR3 DNA reads TGTGCCAGCAGCACTAGTGGGACTGGGGTGGAAAAACTGTTTTTT. This translates into CASSTSGTGVEKLFF. The V and J genes are TRBV9 and TRBJ1-4; D perhaps matches TRBD1 (5 bases). This CDR3 region has 15 residues. V lost 4 bases and J lost 8, with 18 bases in between. The germline CDR1 and CDR2 sequences are SGDLS and YYNGEE.

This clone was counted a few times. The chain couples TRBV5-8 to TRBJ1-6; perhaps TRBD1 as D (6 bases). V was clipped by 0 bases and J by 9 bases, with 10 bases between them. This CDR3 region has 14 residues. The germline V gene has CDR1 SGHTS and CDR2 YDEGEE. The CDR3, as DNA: TGTGCCAGCAGCTTGGGGGACACCCCTTCACCCCTCCACTTT. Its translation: CASSLGDTPSPLHF.

CDR3 bases: TGTGCCAGCAGCATACCCCGACAGGGGGCAGCTGGAAACACCATATATTTT. Amino acid sequence: CASSIPRQGAAGNTIYF. V usage is TRBV21-1 and J usage is TRBJ1-3; TRBD1 is taken as the D call from the table, unchecked against the DNA. TRBV21-1 is listed as a pseudogene. The CDR3 runs to 17 residues.

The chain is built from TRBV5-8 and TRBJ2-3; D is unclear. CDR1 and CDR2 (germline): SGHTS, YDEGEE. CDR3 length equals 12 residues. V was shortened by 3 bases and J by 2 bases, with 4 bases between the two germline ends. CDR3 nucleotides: TGTGCCAGCAGCTCTGTCACAGATACGCAGTATTTT. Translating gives CASSSVTDTQYF.

CDR3 region: CASMGGFRNSPLHF. For the CDR3, the DNA is TGTGCCAGCATGGGGGGTTTCCGAAATTCACCCCTCCACTTT. The chain couples TRBV2 to TRBJ1-6; maybe TRBD1 (5 bases). Trimming removed 7 bases from V and 7 bases from J, with 14 bases in between. Germline CDR1 reads SNHLY; CDR2 reads FYNNEI. The CDR3 has 14 amino acids.

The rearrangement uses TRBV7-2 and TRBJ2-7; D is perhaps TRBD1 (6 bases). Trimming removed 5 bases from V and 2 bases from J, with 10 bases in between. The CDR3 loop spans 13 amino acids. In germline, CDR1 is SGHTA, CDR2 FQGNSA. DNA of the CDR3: TGTGCCAGCAGCCTCGGGGACACCTACGAGCAGTACTTC. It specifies CASSLGDTYEQYF. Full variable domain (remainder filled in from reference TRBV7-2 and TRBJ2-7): GAGVSQSPSNKVTEKGKDVELRCDPISGHTALYWYRQSLGQGLEFLIYFQGNSAPDKSGLPSDRFSAERTGGSVSTLTIQRTQQEDSAVYLCASSLGDTYEQYFGPGTRLTVT.

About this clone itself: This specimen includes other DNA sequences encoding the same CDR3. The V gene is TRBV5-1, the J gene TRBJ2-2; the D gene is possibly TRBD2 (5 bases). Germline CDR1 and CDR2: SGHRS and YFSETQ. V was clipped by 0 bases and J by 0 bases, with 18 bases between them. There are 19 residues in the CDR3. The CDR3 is CASSLVSGVTSSNTGELFF. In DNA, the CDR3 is TGCGCCAGCAGCTTGGTAAGCGGAGTCACCTCCTCGAACACCGGGGAGCTGTTTTTT.

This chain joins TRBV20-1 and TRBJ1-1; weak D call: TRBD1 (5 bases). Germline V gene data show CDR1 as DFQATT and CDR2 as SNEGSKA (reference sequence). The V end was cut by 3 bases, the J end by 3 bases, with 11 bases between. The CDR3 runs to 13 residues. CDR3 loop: CSASRAGDTEAFF. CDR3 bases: TGCAGTGCTAGTAGGGCGGGGGACACTGAAGCTTTCTTT.

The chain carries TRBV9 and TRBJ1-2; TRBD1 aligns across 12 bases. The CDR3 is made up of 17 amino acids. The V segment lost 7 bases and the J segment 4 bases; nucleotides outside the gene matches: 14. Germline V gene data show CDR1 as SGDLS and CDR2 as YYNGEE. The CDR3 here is CASSLGTGGAEGYGYTF. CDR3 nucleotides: TGTGCCAGCTCCCTGGGGACAGGGGGCGCGGAGGGCTATGGCTACACCTTC.

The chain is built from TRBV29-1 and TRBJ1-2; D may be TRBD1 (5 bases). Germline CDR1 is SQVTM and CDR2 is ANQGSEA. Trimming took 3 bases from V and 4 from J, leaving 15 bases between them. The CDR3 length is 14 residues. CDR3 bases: TGCAGCGTTGAGCGTGGGCCAGGGCCCTATGGCTACACCTTC. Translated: CSVERGPGPYGYTF.

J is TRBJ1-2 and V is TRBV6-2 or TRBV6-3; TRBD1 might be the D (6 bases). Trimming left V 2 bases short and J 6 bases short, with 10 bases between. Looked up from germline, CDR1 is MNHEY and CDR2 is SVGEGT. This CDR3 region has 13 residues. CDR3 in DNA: TGTGCCAGCAGTTACCGACAGGCGGATGGCTACACCTTC. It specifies CASSYRQADGYTF.

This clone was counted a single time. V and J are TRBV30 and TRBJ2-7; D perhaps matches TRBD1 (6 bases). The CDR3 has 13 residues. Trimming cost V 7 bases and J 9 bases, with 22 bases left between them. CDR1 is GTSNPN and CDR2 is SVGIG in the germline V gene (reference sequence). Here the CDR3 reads CASTRGGEVRQYF. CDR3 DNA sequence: TGTGCCTCGACCCGAGGGGGTGAGGTGAGGCAGTACTTC.

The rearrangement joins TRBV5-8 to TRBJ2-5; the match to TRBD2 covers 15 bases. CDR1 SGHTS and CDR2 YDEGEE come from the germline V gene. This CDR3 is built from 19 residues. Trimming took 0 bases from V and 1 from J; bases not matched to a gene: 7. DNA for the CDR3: TGTGCCAGCAGCTTGGGCCGGACTAGCGGGGGGGCGATCCAAGAGACCCAGTACTTC. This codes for CASSLGRTSGGAIQETQYF.

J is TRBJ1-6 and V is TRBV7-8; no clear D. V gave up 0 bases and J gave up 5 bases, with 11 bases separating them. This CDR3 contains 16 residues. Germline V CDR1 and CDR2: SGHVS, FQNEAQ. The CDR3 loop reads CASSLAVTVNNSPLHF. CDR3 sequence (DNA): TGTGCCAGCAGCTTAGCTGTTACAGTGAATAATTCACCCCTCCACTTT.

Here the CDR3 reads CASSVAGTGVFGYTF. The DNA for the CDR3 is TGTGCCAGCAGCGTCGCCGGGACAGGGGTTTTTGGCTACACCTTC. This chain connects TRBV5-4 to TRBJ1-2; TRBD1 matches at 10 bases. The V segment lost 4 bases and the J segment 7 bases; nucleotides outside the gene matches: 10. Germline-derived CDR1 and CDR2 are SGHNT and YYREEE (reference sequence). The length of the CDR3 is 15 residues.

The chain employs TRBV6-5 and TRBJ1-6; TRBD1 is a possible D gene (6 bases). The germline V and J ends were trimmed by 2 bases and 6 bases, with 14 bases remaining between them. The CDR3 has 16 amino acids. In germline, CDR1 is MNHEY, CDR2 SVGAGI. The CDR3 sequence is CASSYRPHRANSPLHF. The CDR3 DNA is TGTGCCAGCAGTTACCGCCCCCACAGGGCTAATTCACCCCTCCACTTT.

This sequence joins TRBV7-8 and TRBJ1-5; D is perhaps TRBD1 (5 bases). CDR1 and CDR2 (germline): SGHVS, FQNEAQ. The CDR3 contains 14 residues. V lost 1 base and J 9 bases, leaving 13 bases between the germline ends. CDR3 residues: CASSLDRYRGPQHF. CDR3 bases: TGTGCCAGCAGCTTAGACAGGTACCGCGGGCCCCAGCATTTT.

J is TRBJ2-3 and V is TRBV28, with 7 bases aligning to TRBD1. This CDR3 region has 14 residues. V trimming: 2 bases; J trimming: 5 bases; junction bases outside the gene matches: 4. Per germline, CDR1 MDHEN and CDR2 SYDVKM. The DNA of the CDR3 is TGTGCCAGCAGTTTAGAGGGGGCTGGAGATACGCAGTATTTT. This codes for CASSLEGAGDTQYF.

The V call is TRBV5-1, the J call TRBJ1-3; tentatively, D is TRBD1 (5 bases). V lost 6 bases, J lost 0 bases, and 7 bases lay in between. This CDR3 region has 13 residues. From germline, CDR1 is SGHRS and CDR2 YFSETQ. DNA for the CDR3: TGCGCCAGCAAGACAGACTCTGGAAACACCATATATTTT. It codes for CASKTDSGNTIYF.

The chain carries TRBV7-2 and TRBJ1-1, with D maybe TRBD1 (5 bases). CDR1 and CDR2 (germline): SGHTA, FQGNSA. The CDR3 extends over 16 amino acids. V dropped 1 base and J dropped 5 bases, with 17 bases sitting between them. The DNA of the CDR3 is TGTGCCAGCAGCTTAGGAACACCAGGGCTTGGGACTGAAGCTTTCTTT. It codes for CASSLGTPGLGTEAFF. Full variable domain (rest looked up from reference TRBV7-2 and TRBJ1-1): GAGVSQSPSNKVTEKGKDVELRCDPISGHTALYWYRQSLGQGLEFLIYFQGNSAPDKSGLPSDRFSAERTGGSVSTLTIQRTQQEDSAVYLCASSLGTPGLGTEAFFGQGTRLTVV.

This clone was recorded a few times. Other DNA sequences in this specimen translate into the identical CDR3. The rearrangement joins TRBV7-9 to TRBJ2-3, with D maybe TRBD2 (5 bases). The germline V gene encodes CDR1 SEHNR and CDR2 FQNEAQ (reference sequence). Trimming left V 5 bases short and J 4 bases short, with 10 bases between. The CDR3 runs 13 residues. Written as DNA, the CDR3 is TGTGCCAGCAGCCCCCGAGGGCCAGATACGCAGTATTTT. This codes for CASSPRGPDTQYF.

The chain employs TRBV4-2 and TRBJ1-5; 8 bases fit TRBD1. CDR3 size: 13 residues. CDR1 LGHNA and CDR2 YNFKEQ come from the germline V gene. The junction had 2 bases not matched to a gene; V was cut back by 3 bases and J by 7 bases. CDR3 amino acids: CASSQDRVQPQHF. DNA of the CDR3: TGTGCCAGCAGCCAGGACAGGGTCCAGCCCCAGCATTTT.

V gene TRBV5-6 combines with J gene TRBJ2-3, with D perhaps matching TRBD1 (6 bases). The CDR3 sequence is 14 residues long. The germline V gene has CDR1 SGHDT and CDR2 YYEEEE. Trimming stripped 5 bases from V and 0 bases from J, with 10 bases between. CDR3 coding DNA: TGTGCCAGCAGTTCGGGGACAAGCACAGATACGCAGTATTTT. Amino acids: CASSSGTSTDTQYF. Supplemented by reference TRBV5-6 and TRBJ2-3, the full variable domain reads DAGVTQSPTHLIKTRGQQVTLRCSPKSGHDTVSWYQQALGQGPQFIFQYYEEEERQRGNFPDRFSGHQFPNYSSELNVNALLLGDSALYLCASSSGTSTDTQYFGPGTRLTVL.

DNA for the CDR3: TGTGCCAGTAGTCAGGACAGGGGCCTCTATAATGAAAAACTGTTTTTT. Its protein product is CASSQDRGLYNEKLFF. This chain uses TRBV19 with TRBJ1-4; 9 positions match TRBD1. In germline, CDR1 is LNHDA, CDR2 SQIVND (reference sequence). The CDR3 has 16 amino acids. The junction had 8 bases not matched to a gene; V was cut back by 5 bases and J by 4 bases. Full variable domain (missing parts from reference TRBV19 and TRBJ1-4): DGGITQSPKYLFRKEGQNVTLSCEQNLNHDAMYWYRQDPGQGLRLIYYSQIVNDFQKGDIAEGYSVSREKKESFPLTVTSAQKNPTAFYLCASSQDRGLYNEKLFFGSGTQLSVL.